This entry lists 22 T cell receptor beta chains sequenced from one sample in a study of blood T cell repertoires in COVID-19. Assay used: immunoSEQ multiplex PCR; TCRdb lists only in-frame clones, some missing. The sample lists 65,000 to 75,000 clones, about four fifths occurring once. Sequencing was carried out using peripheral blood. Receptors were obtained from a human donor in a cohort sampled during active COVID-19.

V gene TRBV10-2 combines with J gene TRBJ2-7; TRBD2 aligns across 9 bases. Germline values: CDR1 WSHSY, CDR2 SAAADI. This CDR3 comprises 16 residues. J lost 1 base, V lost 2 bases, and 6 bases had no gene match. CDR3 region: CASSETPSGISYEQYF. The CDR3 bases are TGCGCCAGCAGTGAGACCCCTAGCGGGATATCCTACGAGCAGTACTTC.

This clone was detected only once. The chain is built from TRBV19 and TRBJ2-1; 14 bases line up with TRBD2. CDR1 and CDR2 from the germline V gene are LNHDA and SQIVND (reference sequence). The length of the CDR3 is 15 residues. The V and J ends lost 7 bases and 3 bases, in that order; junction bases with no gene match: 2. As DNA, the CDR3 is TGTGCCAGTAAGGGACTAGCGGGAGTCTACAATGAGCAGTTCTTC. This codes for CASKGLAGVYNEQFF.

The J gene is TRBJ2-7, the V gene TRBV4-2; 9 bases are shared with TRBD2. The germline V gene has CDR1 LGHNA and CDR2 YNFKEQ. This CDR3 contains 15 residues. The V and J ends lost 3 bases and 3 bases, in that order; junction bases with no gene match: 6. In DNA, the CDR3 is TGTGCCAGCAGCCAGACTAGCGGAGGGATCTACGAGCAGTACTTC. This gives the protein CASSQTSGGIYEQYF.

The gene calls are TRBV10-1 and TRBJ1-6; D gene unclear. Between the trimmed V and J ends, which lost 1 base and 5 bases, there was a span of 12 bases. Germline loops: CDR1 WNHNN, CDR2 SYGVQD (reference sequence). This CDR3 is 16 amino acids long. DNA of the CDR3: TGCGCCAGCAGTGAGTGGCGTCGGGGTAATAATTCACCCCTCCACTTT. The encoded protein is CASSEWRRGNNSPLHF.

This clone was seen a few times. V is TRBV4-1 and J is TRBJ1-2; no definite D call. The CDR3 has 16 residues. Trimming took off 1 base at V and 8 bases at J, with 20 bases between the two ends. Germline values: CDR1 MGHRA, CDR2 YSYEKL. CDR3 in amino acids: CASSQAGGLEYRGYTF. The CDR3 coding sequence is TGCGCCAGCAGCCAAGCCGGAGGGTTGGAGTATCGGGGCTACACCTTC.

The chain is built from TRBV10-1 and TRBJ2-2; 7 bases are shared with TRBD2. The germline CDR1 and CDR2 sequences are WNHNN and SYGVQD (reference sequence). Trimming took 4 bases from V and 4 from J; bases not matched to a gene: 6. The CDR3 consists of 15 residues. The CDR3 here is CASSAERGSTGELFF. Here the CDR3 DNA reads TGCGCCAGCAGTGCGGAGCGGGGTAGCACCGGGGAGCTGTTTTTT.

The chain recombines TRBV5-4 with TRBJ1-2; D ambiguous. The ends were cut back, 0 bases at V and 4 bases at J, with 16 bases in the middle. Looked up from germline, CDR1 is SGHNT and CDR2 is YYREEE (reference sequence). The CDR3 spans 16 residues. CDR3: CASSLEAQLKAYGYTF. The CDR3 bases are TGTGCCAGCAGCTTGGAGGCACAACTAAAAGCCTATGGCTACACCTTC.

V gene TRBV21-1 combines with J gene TRBJ2-7; the DNA was not compared with TRBD2, the D call given in the table. TRBV21-1 has pseudogene status. The CDR3 consists of 15 residues. CDR3 protein: CASRPLAGGCHEQYF. The CDR3 DNA follows: TGTGCCAGCAGGCCTTTAGCGGGAGGCTGTCACGAGCAGTACTTC.

The rearrangement uses TRBV28 and TRBJ1-5, with D maybe TRBD1 (5 bases). The CDR3 loop spans 15 amino acids. Germline-derived CDR1 and CDR2 are MDHEN and SYDVKM. Trimming left V 7 bases short and J 1 base short, with 14 bases between. Written as DNA, the CDR3 is TGTGCCAGCACCCTCCAGGGAATAAGCAATCAGCCCCAGCATTTT. Residues: CASTLQGISNQPQHF.

The rearrangement links TRBV27 to TRBJ1-2; 9 positions agree with TRBD1. V was pared by 6 bases and J by 5 bases, with 4 bases of the junction left unmatched. This CDR3 is 13 amino acids long. Germline values: CDR1 MNHEY, CDR2 SMNVEV (reference sequence). Here the CDR3 reads CASSPGTGYGYTF. CDR3 nucleotide sequence: TGTGCCAGCAGCCCAGGGACAGGGTATGGCTACACCTTC.

V and J are TRBV10-1 and TRBJ2-1, with a tentative D call TRBD2 (6 bases). Germline CDR1 WNHNN, CDR2 SYGVQD (reference sequence). The CDR3 is made up of 12 amino acids. V lost 7 bases to trimming and J lost 6 bases, with 10 bases between them. The CDR3 nucleotides are TGCGCCAGCATGGGGGACTCCAATGAGCAGTTCTTC. It codes for CASMGDSNEQFF.

The V and J genes are TRBV23-1 and TRBJ2-3, with D possibly matching TRBD2 (6 bases). TRBV23-1 is treated as an ORF (open reading frame) with a function not yet certain. CDR3 size: 16 residues. V lost 8 bases and J 3 bases, leaving 21 bases between the germline ends. Written as DNA, the CDR3 is TGCGCCAGCGGACTAAAGGGGCCTCAGAAAACAGATACGCAGTATTTT. It translates to CASGLKGPQKTDTQYF.

V gene TRBV5-4 combines with J gene TRBJ1-1; 11 positions agree with TRBD1. Germline CDR1 is SGHNT and CDR2 is YYREEE (reference sequence). Trimming cost V 3 bases and J 11 bases; bases outside gene matches: 9. The CDR3 is made up of 14 amino acids. In nucleotides, the CDR3 is TGTGCCAGCAGCTCACCGGGACAGGGGGACCGGGCTTTCTTT. Translated: CASSSPGQGDRAFF.

A few counts support this clone. Other DNA variants within this sample encode the same CDR3. The V and J genes are TRBV30 and TRBJ1-1; 7 positions match TRBD1. After removal of 0 bases from V and 3 bases from J, the junction contained 4 bases not matched to a gene. CDR1 and CDR2 (germline): GTSNPN, SVGIG (reference sequence). The CDR3 has 14 amino acids. CDR3 amino acids: CAWSVGQGDTEAFF. Written as DNA, the CDR3 is TGTGCCTGGAGTGTAGGGCAGGGGGACACTGAAGCTTTCTTT.

This clone is a singleton in its sample. The chain is built from TRBV3-1 (or the pseudogene TRBV3-2) and TRBJ2-7; no clear D. The CDR3 is 12 residues long. V lost 3 bases and J lost 3, with 6 bases in between. In germline, CDR1 is LGHDT, CDR2 YNNKEL (reference sequence). CDR3: CASSQGDYEQYF. The CDR3 DNA reads as TGTGCCAGCAGCCAGGGCGACTACGAGCAGTACTTC.

The chain carries TRBV18 and TRBJ1-3; D may be TRBD1 (6 bases). CDR3 length: 16 amino acids. CDR1 and CDR2 from the germline V gene are KGHSH and LQKENI. Trimming took off 5 bases at V and 0 bases at J, with 14 bases between the two ends. CDR3 nucleotide sequence: TGTGCCAGCTCAGTGGGACAACTCCTCTCTGGAAACACCATATATTTT. It is translated as CASSVGQLLSGNTIYF. Using reference TRBV18 and TRBJ1-3 for the parts outside the CDR3, the full variable domain is NAGVMQNPRHLVRRRGQEARLRCSPMKGHSHVYWYRQLPEEGLKFMVYLQKENIIDESGMPKERFSAEFPKEGPSILRIQQVVRGDSAAYFCASSVGQLLSGNTIYFGEGSWLTVV.

The rearrangement links TRBV19 to TRBJ1-5; the match to TRBD1 covers 9 bases. The CDR3 totals 14 residues. V trimming: 5 bases; J trimming: 5 bases; junction bases outside the gene matches: 4. From germline, CDR1 is LNHDA and CDR2 SQIVND (reference sequence). CDR3 in amino acids: CASSRGTGYQPQHF. Here the CDR3 DNA reads TGTGCCAGTAGTCGGGGGACAGGGTATCAGCCCCAGCATTTT.

The genes are TRBV5-4 and TRBJ2-7, with 14 bases identical to TRBD2. V lost 4 bases, J lost 7 bases, and 7 bases stayed unmatched. This CDR3 is built from 15 residues. The germline V gene encodes CDR1 SGHNT and CDR2 YYREEE (reference sequence). CDR3 in DNA: TGTGCCAGCAGCCCGGAGGGACTAGCGGGAGAAGAGCAGTACTTC. Amino acids: CASSPEGLAGEEQYF.

This sequence joins TRBV5-1 and TRBJ2-1, with 7 bases that match TRBD1. The V gene's germline CDR1 is SGHRS and CDR2 YFSETQ. Trimming cost V 4 bases and J 9 bases; bases outside gene matches: 10. The CDR3 extends over 14 amino acids. Here the CDR3 DNA reads TGCGCCAGCAGCCAGCGACAGGGCGAGGGTGAGCAGTTCTTC. Its translation is CASSQRQGEGEQFF. Full variable domain (outside the CDR3, taken from reference TRBV5-1 and TRBJ2-1): KAGVTQTPRYLIKTRGQQVTLSCSPISGHRSVSWYQQTPGQGLQFLFEYFSETQRNKGNFPGRFSGRQFSNSRSEMNVSTLELGDSALYLCASSQRQGEGEQFFGPGTRLTVL.

The J gene is TRBJ1-4, the V gene TRBV10-2, with D possibly being TRBD1 (6 bases). This CDR3 has 15 residues. Germline V CDR1 and CDR2: WSHSY, SAAADI. V lost 6 bases and J 8 bases, leaving 19 bases between the germline ends. The CDR3 protein is CASRVAGPGGEKLFF. The CDR3 bases are TGCGCCAGCAGGGTGGCGGGCCCTGGGGGCGAAAAACTGTTTTTT.

The chain employs TRBV7-9 and TRBJ2-7; the match to TRBD2 covers 14 bases. This CDR3 has 18 residues. V shed 4 bases and J 0 bases; nucleotides not matched to a gene: 8. Germline V gene data show CDR1 as SEHNR and CDR2 as FQNEAQ (reference sequence). The CDR3 coding sequence is TGTGCCAGCAGCTCGGGACTAGCGGGAGAAGGGCACTCCTACGAGCAGTACTTC. Its protein product is CASSSGLAGEGHSYEQYF.

The chain combines TRBV5-4 with TRBJ2-7, with 11 bases matching TRBD1. Per the germline V gene, CDR1 is SGHNT and CDR2 is YYREEE (reference sequence). The trim removed 2 bases at V and 3 bases at J, leaving 4 bases unmatched. The CDR3 is 15 residues long. CDR3 loop: CASSFRTGGYYEQYF. The CDR3, as DNA: TGTGCCAGCAGCTTCCGGACAGGGGGCTACTACGAGCAGTACTTC.